Below, one T cell receptor beta chain is given with its context. The antigen is undetermined. Whereas donors were nominally healthy upon sampling, unrecorded immune exposures were probable. Primers for the PCR totalled 60 Vbeta and 13 Jbeta. TCRdb's copy holds only in-frame clones and misses some; the assay was immunoSEQ multiplex PCR. This table holds about 160,000 clones, 78% found once. Trimming removed 4 bases from V and 6 bases from J; junction bases left unmatched: 2. This CDR3 is 12 amino acids long. Germline-derived CDR1 and CDR2 are PRHDT and FYEKMQ (reference sequence). This specimen belongs to a study of cytomegalovirus exposure and HLA in healthy donors. General study findings and limits: Later work found that TCR association rates differed between HLA loci; DRB1 had the most and HLA-C the fewest. Prediction of most subjects' HLA-A and HLA-B alleles by TCR beta sequences was reportedly accurate. V- and J-gene trimming of TCR beta was linked (in a later analysis) to a missense DCLRE1C variant.

The specimen was PBMCs. The J gene is TRBJ1-2, the V gene TRBV13; 7 bases map to TRBD1. This sequence originates from a woman aged 40 to 50 in good health and CMV-seronegative. Here the CDR3 reads CASSSTGNGYTF. The CDR3 DNA follows: TGTGCCAGCAGCTCGACAGGGAATGGCTACACCTTC.